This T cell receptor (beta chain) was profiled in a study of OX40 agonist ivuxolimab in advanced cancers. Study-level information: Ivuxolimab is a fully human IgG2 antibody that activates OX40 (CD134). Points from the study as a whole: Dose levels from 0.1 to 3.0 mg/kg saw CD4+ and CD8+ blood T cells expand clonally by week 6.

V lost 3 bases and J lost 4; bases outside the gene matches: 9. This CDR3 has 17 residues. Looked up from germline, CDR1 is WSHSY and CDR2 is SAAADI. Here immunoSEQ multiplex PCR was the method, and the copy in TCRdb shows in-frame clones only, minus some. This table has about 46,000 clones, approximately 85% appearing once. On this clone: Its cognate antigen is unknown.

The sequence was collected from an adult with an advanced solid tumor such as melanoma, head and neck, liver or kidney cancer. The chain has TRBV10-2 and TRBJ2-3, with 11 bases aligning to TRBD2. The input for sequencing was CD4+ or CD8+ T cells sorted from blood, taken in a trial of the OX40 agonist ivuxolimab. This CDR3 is CASSDIVAGGGADTQYF. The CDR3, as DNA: TGCGCCAGCAGTGACATAGTAGCGGGAGGGGGGGCAGATACGCAGTATTTT.